This TCR beta chain was observed in a study of blood T cell repertoires in COVID-19. Whole-study context: The study drew acute and convalescent COVID-19 samples from the United States, Italy and Spain. T cells, B-cell-depleted T cells, or PBMCs supplied cDNA or gDNA.

Profiled with immunoSEQ multiplex PCR; TCRdb holds only in-frame clones, not every one. The table records around 97,000 clones, approximately 84% of them present only once. The TCR originated in a man between 65 and 80 years old with acute or convalescent COVID-19. The material sequenced was peripheral blood.

This CDR3 reads CSVATGGHQPQHF. The CDR3 bases are TGCAGCGTTGCGACAGGGGGCCATCAGCCCCAGCATTTT. V and J are TRBV29-1 and TRBJ1-5, with 10 positions matching TRBD1. The V gene end was trimmed by 4 bases and the J gene end by 5 bases; junction bases not matched to a gene: 2. CDR1 and CDR2 from the germline V gene are SQVTM and ANQGSEA. The CDR3 has 13 amino acids.